This TCR beta chain was captured by sequencing in a study of T cells in Graves' hyperthyroidism and ophthalmopathy. Study observations and caveats: Blood samples included most of the expanded thyroid clonotypes exceeding 0.001. By a 13 V-J model, ophthalmopathy was set apart from stable hyperthyroidism.

The CDR3 covers 14 residues. Germline V lookup: CDR1 SEHNR, CDR2 FQNEAQ (reference sequence). V was pared by 5 bases and J by 3 bases, with 5 bases of the junction left unmatched. Based on clinical symptoms, serum thyroxine and TRAb, thyroid ultrasound and orbital computed tomography, diagnoses were reached. PBMCs came from over 8.5 ml fresh peripheral blood. In regard to this clonotype: Its target is unknown.

Researchers amplified the TCR beta CDR3 regions from RNA transcripts. TCR CDR3 regions were first amplified by RT-PCR with HTBI primers. TCRdb fed the multiplex PCR reads into MiXCR, producing one record per CDR3 protein. The sample holds about 58,000 distinct CDR3 sequences; 40% to 55% are singletons and the top ten take 9.5% to 15%. The sequenced material came from blood. V usage is TRBV7-9 and J usage is TRBJ2-3, with TRBD1 matching 7 bases. The clonotype was recovered from a woman aged 25 to 39 with Graves' ophthalmopathy. In nucleotides, the CDR3 is TGTGCCAGCAGCCCAGGGGGTGAAACAGATACGCAGTATTTT. Translated, it gives CASSPGGETDTQYF.